A selection of T cell receptor beta chains follows, all from one sample in a study of blood T cell repertoires in COVID-19. Only in-frame clones appear in the TCRdb table, and some are missing; sequencing was by immunoSEQ multiplex PCR. The data contain 150,000 to 200,000 clones, roughly 88% of them singletons. Sample: PBMCs or T cells enriched from blood (not recorded which). These receptors came from a woman between 50 and 59 years old who had recovered from COVID-19. Each CDR3 is given with its conserved first and last residue. A D gene is named only where the DNA matches it firmly. Size is stated for part of the rows, as once, few or many counts, or as a class when the clone is expanded.

clone size | D gene | J gene | V gene | CDR3 protein | CDR3 DNA
NA | NA | TRBJ1-1 | TRBV18 | CASSSLKQGVDTEAFF | TGTGCCAGCTCCTCGTTGAAACAGGGTGTGGACACTGAAGCTTTCTTT
NA | NA | TRBJ1-1 | TRBV18 | CASSPLRIEMNTEAFF | TGTGCCAGCTCACCCCTGCGGATCGAAATGAACACTGAAGCTTTCTTT
NA | NA | TRBJ1-1 | TRBV6-2/TRBV6-3 | CASSSLTEAFF | TGTGCCAGCAGTTCCCTCACTGAAGCTTTCTTT
NA | NA | TRBJ2-7 | TRBV5-4 | CASSPDTPSYEQYF | TGTGCCAGCAGCCCGGACACTCCATCCTACGAGCAGTACTTC
NA | NA | TRBJ1-2 | TRBV12-3/TRBV12-4 | CASSLRGGYTF | TGTGCCAGCAGTTTGCGGGGGGGCTACACCTTC
NA | TRBD1 | TRBJ2-7 | TRBV19 | CASSRAGGDEQYF | TGTGCCAGTAGTCGGGCAGGGGGCGACGAGCAGTACTTC
once | NA | TRBJ2-1 | TRBV12-5 | CASGLGSGPYNEQFF | TGTGCTAGTGGTTTGGGTAGCGGACCATACAATGAGCAGTTCTTC
NA | NA | TRBJ1-3 | TRBV11-3 | CASSPSPRRDSGNTIYF | TGTGCCAGCAGCCCATCCCCGCGGCGGGACTCTGGAAACACCATATATTTT
NA | NA | TRBJ1-4 | TRBV19 | CAIGSGLTAMRNTPNEKLFF | TGTGCCATAGGATCCGGGTTGACGGCGATGCGGAATACTCCTAATGAAAAACTGTTTTTT
NA | NA | TRBJ2-1 | TRBV5-1 | CASRKGDYNEQFF | TGCGCCTCGAGAAAGGGGGACTACAATGAGCAGTTCTTC
NA | TRBD2 | TRBJ2-3 | TRBV27 | CASDPRRLAGGVPDTQYF | TGTGCCAGCGATCCTCGTCGACTAGCGGGGGGGGTTCCAGATACGCAGTATTTT
once | TRBD1 | TRBJ1-2 | TRBV5-4 | CASSLRDRLNYGYTF | TGTGCCAGCAGCCTTCGGGACAGACTTAACTATGGCTACACCTTC
NA | NA | TRBJ2-1 | TRBV12-3/TRBV12-4 | CASSPTYNEQFF | TGTGCCAGCAGCCCAACCTACAATGAGCAGTTCTTC
once | NA | TRBJ1-2 | TRBV6-2/TRBV6-3 | CASSYPTYGYTF | TGTGCCAGCAGTTACCCTACCTATGGCTACACCTTC
NA | TRBD1 | TRBJ1-1 | TRBV6-5 | CASRADRGRAFF | TGTGCCAGCAGAGCAGACAGGGGGCGGGCTTTCTTT
NA | NA | TRBJ1-5 | TRBV27 | CASSFYPGLVEPQHF | TGTGCCAGCAGTTTTTATCCTGGGCTGGTGGAGCCCCAGCATTTT
NA | TRBD2 | TRBJ2-1 | TRBV5-1 | CASNSGLAGGSEQFF | TGCGCCAGCAACTCGGGACTCGCGGGGGGGAGTGAGCAGTTCTTC
once | NA | TRBJ1-6 | TRBV30 | CAWSVNRNSPLHF | TGTGCCTGGAGTGTAAATCGTAATTCACCCCTCCACTTT
few | TRBD1 | TRBJ1-2 | TRBV24-1 | CATSDPGQGTGYTF | TGTGCCACCAGTGATCCGGGACAGGGGACCGGCTACACCTTC
NA | TRBD2 | TRBJ2-2 | TRBV19 | CASSISGDTGELFF | TGTGCCAGTAGTATTAGCGGGGACACCGGGGAGCTGTTTTTT
NA | NA | TRBJ2-7 | TRBV27 | CASGSVYEQYF | TGTGCCAGTGGGAGCGTCTACGAGCAGTACTTC
NA | NA | TRBJ2-1 | TRBV5-4 | CASSLGLADNNEQFF | TGTGCCAGCAGCTTAGGGTTAGCGGATAACAATGAGCAGTTCTTC
once | TRBD1 | TRBJ1-1 | TRBV6-5 | CASSLQGLAFF | TGTGCCAGCAGCCTACAGGGGCTGGCTTTCTTT
once | NA | TRBJ1-4 | TRBV3-1/TRBV3-2 | CASSQVQGFEKLFF | TGTGCCAGCAGCCAAGTGCAGGGGTTTGAAAAACTGTTTTTT
NA | NA | TRBJ2-5 | TRBV21-1 | CASSKVGDRVETQYF | TGTGCCAGCAGCAAAGTAGGAGACAGGGTGGAGACCCAGTACTTC
once | TRBD2 | TRBJ2-2 | TRBV10-2 | CASSESGSGGPTGELFF | TGCGCCAGCAGTGAGTCGGGTAGCGGGGGCCCCACCGGGGAGCTGTTTTTT
NA | TRBD2 | TRBJ2-3 | TRBV5-8 | CASSAGLAGGSTDTQYF | TGTGCCAGCAGCGCCGGACTAGCGGGGGGGAGCACAGATACGCAGTATTTT
NA | NA | TRBJ1-5 | TRBV6-2/TRBV6-3 | CASSREGEVQPQHF | TGTGCCAGCAGTCGGGAGGGGGAAGTCCAGCCCCAGCATTTT
NA | TRBD1 | TRBJ1-1 | TRBV6-2/TRBV6-3 | CASSPGTGLNTEAFF | TGTGCCAGCAGTCCCGGGACAGGTTTGAACACTGAAGCTTTCTTT
NA | TRBD1 | TRBJ1-2 | TRBV30 | CAWSTGGQGVWANYGYTF | TGTGCCTGGAGTACGGGCGGCCAGGGGGTTTGGGCTAACTATGGCTACACCTTC
NA | NA | TRBJ1-5 | TRBV4-1 | CASSQETEGMGNQPQHF | TGCGCCAGCAGCCAAGAGACGGAGGGGATGGGCAATCAGCCCCAGCATTTT
NA | TRBD1 | TRBJ2-2 | TRBV19 | CASRGRKTEELFF | TGTGCCAGCAGGGGGCGAAAAACCGAGGAGCTGTTTTTT
NA | NA | TRBJ1-6 | TRBV27 | CASSPNNSPLHF | TGTGCCAGCAGCCCTAATAATTCACCCCTCCACTTT
NA | NA | TRBJ1-5 | TRBV11-2 | CASSLGSGNQPQHF | TGTGCCAGCAGCTTGGGGTCAGGGAATCAGCCCCAGCATTTT
NA | NA | TRBJ2-2 | TRBV7-9 | CASSLALGRARELFF | TGTGCCAGCAGCTTAGCGCTCGGCAGGGCCAGGGAGCTGTTTTTT
NA | TRBD1 | TRBJ1-1 | TRBV3-1/TRBV3-2 | CASSPTGAGTEAFF | TGTGCCAGCAGCCCGACAGGGGCTGGGACTGAAGCTTTCTTT
NA | NA | TRBJ2-7 | TRBV10-3 | CAISSSRNEQYF | TGTGCCATCAGTTCCAGCAGGAACGAGCAGTACTTC
NA | NA | TRBJ2-7 | TRBV18 | CASSPRTESYEQYF | TGTGCCAGCTCACCACGGACAGAGTCCTACGAGCAGTACTTC
NA | NA | TRBJ1-2 | TRBV4-1 | CASSFGGGRYGYTF | TGCGCCAGCAGCTTCGGGGGTGGGCGCTATGGCTACACCTTC
NA | NA | TRBJ1-1 | TRBV5-1 | CASSLTGFTEAFF | TGCGCCAGCAGCTTAACAGGGTTCACTGAAGCTTTCTTT
NA | NA | TRBJ1-1 | TRBV6-4 | CASSARENTEAFF | TGTGCCAGCAGTGCACGGGAGAACACTGAAGCTTTCTTT
NA | NA | TRBJ1-6 | TRBV14 | CASSLYRGSYNSPLHF | TGTGCCAGCAGCCTTTACCGGGGCTCCTATAATTCACCCCTCCACTTT
NA | TRBD1 | TRBJ2-1 | TRBV18 | CASSLTGGEQFF | TGTGCCAGCTCGCTCACAGGGGGTGAGCAGTTCTTC
NA | TRBD1 | TRBJ2-2 | TRBV7-9 | CASSSVGGTVNTGELFF | TGTGCCAGCAGCTCGGTGGGTGGGACAGTCAACACCGGGGAGCTGTTTTTT
NA | NA | TRBJ1-3 | TRBV7-2 | CASSLAGTGNTIYF | TGTGCCAGCAGCTTAGCCGGGACTGGAAACACCATATATTTT
NA | TRBD1 | TRBJ1-2 | TRBV19 | CASSTLRQGHYGYTF | TGTGCCAGTAGTACCCTGAGACAGGGGCACTATGGCTACACCTTC
NA | TRBD1 | TRBJ1-2 | TRBV6-5 | CASSSITGAYGYTF | TGTGCCAGCAGTTCAATTACAGGGGCCTATGGCTACACCTTC
once | TRBD2 | TRBJ2-7 | TRBV7-8 | CASSLVGGTSYEQYF | TGTGCCAGCAGCTTAGTTGGTGGGACTAGTTACGAGCAGTACTTC